The 18 T cell receptor beta chains given below trace back to one sample, sequenced in a study of CD8 T cells in Susac syndrome. RNA was extracted with the RNeasy kit, and a quantity of roughly 0.45 to 1 ug was reverse transcribed using random hexamers. TCRdb redid the calling of the immunoSEQ multiplex PCR reads with MiXCR, one entry per CDR3 protein. The repertoire holds more than 95,000 distinct CDR3 sequences, roughly 93% seen once, with 0.25% to 0.35% in the top ten. The sequenced sample consisted of CD8+ T cells from PBMCs. The source is a human donor with multiple sclerosis.

The rearrangement joins TRBV30 to TRBJ2-7, with 8 positions matching TRBD2. Germline CDR1 is GTSNPN and CDR2 is SVGIG (reference sequence). This CDR3 has 13 amino acids. V lost 4 bases to trimming and J lost 1 base; unmatched junction nucleotides: 3. The CDR3 DNA is TGTGCCTGGAACAAGCGGGGGTCCTACGAGCAGTACTTC. This encodes CAWNKRGSYEQYF.

The CDR3 here is CASSQDRSSGTNTGELFF. DNA of the CDR3: TGCGCCAGCAGCCAAGATCGGAGTAGCGGGACAAACACCGGGGAGCTGTTTTTT. The V gene is TRBV4-1, the J gene TRBJ2-2; 8 positions match TRBD2. V lost 0 bases to trimming and J lost 2 bases; unmatched junction nucleotides: 8. In germline, CDR1 is MGHRA, CDR2 YSYEKL. The CDR3 loop spans 18 amino acids.

CDR3 amino acids: CASSQGQATYEQYF. CDR3 coding DNA: TGCGCCAGCAGCCAAGGACAGGCTACCTACGAGCAGTACTTC. The chain couples TRBV4-1 to TRBJ2-7, with a possible D match to TRBD1 (6 bases). Germline-derived CDR1 and CDR2 are MGHRA and YSYEKL. This CDR3 is 14 amino acids long. V was trimmed by 1 base and J by 2 bases, leaving 9 bases between them.

The rearrangement links TRBV19 to TRBJ2-1; no clear D gene. The CDR3 contains 13 residues. Trimming took 6 bases from V and 4 from J, leaving 10 bases between them. The germline V gene has CDR1 LNHDA and CDR2 SQIVND (reference sequence). The CDR3 nucleotides are TGTGCCAGTAGCCGGACGGATTACAATGAGCAGTTCTTC. It is translated as CASSRTDYNEQFF.

V gene TRBV7-6 combines with J gene TRBJ2-1; 8 bases line up with TRBD2. This CDR3 comprises 21 residues. The ends lost 3 bases at V and 0 bases at J; junction bases unmatched: 19. CDR1 and CDR2 (germline): SGHVS, FNYEAQ. CDR3 sequence: CASSLGAGNRQRGSSYNEQFF. The DNA of the CDR3 is TGTGCCAGCAGCTTGGGTGCCGGAAACAGACAGCGGGGGAGCTCCTACAATGAGCAGTTCTTC.

V is TRBV2 and J is TRBJ1-2, with TRBD1 matching 10 bases. J gave up 8 bases and V 4 bases, and 7 bases lay outside the gene matches. The CDR3 length is 14 residues. Per germline, CDR1 SNHLY and CDR2 FYNNEI. This chain's CDR3 is CASSAGQGGKGYTF. For the CDR3, the DNA is TGTGCCAGCAGTGCAGGACAGGGGGGAAAGGGCTACACCTTC.

This chain uses TRBV13 with TRBJ2-2, with 10 bases aligning to TRBD2. The ends lost 3 bases at V and 6 bases at J; junction bases unmatched: 1. CDR3 size: 14 residues. Germline values: CDR1 PRHDT, CDR2 FYEKMQ (reference sequence). This CDR3 reads CASSLGLAPGELFF. Here the CDR3 DNA reads TGTGCCAGCAGCTTGGGACTAGCGCCCGGGGAGCTGTTTTTT.

V is TRBV27 and J is TRBJ1-5, with unresolved D. The CDR3 has 15 amino acids. Per germline, CDR1 MNHEY and CDR2 SMNVEV (reference sequence). The V and J ends lost 0 bases and 0 bases respectively, with 6 bases between them. The CDR3 region is CASSLSVYSNQPQHF. For the CDR3, the DNA is TGTGCCAGCAGTTTATCCGTTTATAGCAATCAGCCCCAGCATTTT.

CDR3 loop: CASSPRGTGDYEQYV. The CDR3 nucleotides are TGTGCCAGCAGCCCGAGAGGGACAGGGGACTACGAGCAGTACGTC. The V call is TRBV27, the J call TRBJ2-7, with 10 bases aligning to TRBD1. V lost 6 bases and J lost 3; bases outside the gene matches: 8. Per germline, CDR1 MNHEY and CDR2 SMNVEV (reference sequence). The CDR3 covers 15 residues.

This clonotype was seen only once. V and J are TRBV5-6 and TRBJ2-7; 8 positions agree with TRBD1. The CDR3 loop spans 15 amino acids. Germline assignment: CDR1 SGHDT and CDR2 YYEEEE. V dropped 0 bases and J dropped 2; count of bases not matched to a gene: 4. The CDR3 loop is CASSLGTGLTYEQYF. The CDR3 bases are TGTGCCAGCAGCTTGGGGACAGGGCTAACCTACGAGCAGTACTTC.

The chain links TRBV3-1 to TRBJ1-3; no clear D. Germline assignment: CDR1 LGHDT and CDR2 YNNKEL (reference sequence). The length of the CDR3 is 13 residues. The ends were cut back, 7 bases at V and 1 base at J, with 8 bases in the middle. The CDR3 is CASTPISGNTIYF. The CDR3 DNA reads as TGTGCCAGCACCCCGATATCTGGAAACACCATATATTTT.

The chain joins TRBV29-1 to TRBJ2-7, with 9 bases that match TRBD1. Germline V gene lookup returns CDR1 SQVTM and CDR2 ANQGSEA. After removal of 1 base from V and 1 base from J, the junction contained 5 bases not matched to a gene. There are 15 residues in the CDR3. This chain's CDR3 is CSVEGEGTGSYEQYF. The DNA for the CDR3 is TGCAGCGTTGAAGGTGAAGGGACAGGGTCCTACGAGCAGTACTTC.

The chain recombines TRBV7-9 with TRBJ2-7; TRBD2 matches at 16 bases. The germline gives CDR1 SEHNR, CDR2 FQNEAQ (reference sequence). The V segment lost 5 bases and the J segment 3 bases; nucleotides outside the gene matches: 10. CDR3 length: 18 amino acids. CDR3 nucleotide sequence: TGTGCCAGCAGCCTACCGGGACTAGCGGGAGGGCCCTACTACGAGCAGTACGTC. This gives the protein CASSLPGLAGGPYYEQYV.

This clonotype was counted a single time. The chain has TRBV13 and TRBJ2-3; 10 bases fit TRBD2. With 3 bases clipped from V and 5 bases from J, the junction kept 5 bases outside the gene matches. There are 15 residues in the CDR3. Per germline, CDR1 PRHDT and CDR2 FYEKMQ (reference sequence). The DNA of the CDR3 is TGTGCCAGCAGCTTTGGGACTAGCGAGGGAGATACGCAGTATTTT. Amino acid sequence: CASSFGTSEGDTQYF.

This chain connects TRBV5-4 to TRBJ1-2; D possibly corresponds to TRBD1 (5 bases). Looked up from germline, CDR1 is SGHNT and CDR2 is YYREEE (reference sequence). Trimming shortened V by 4 bases and J by 2 bases, and 12 bases separated the two germline ends. The CDR3 is 14 amino acids. The CDR3 DNA is TGTGCCAGCAGCGGAGCCAGGGAGAACTATGGCTACACCTTC. Its translation: CASSGARENYGYTF.

The CDR3 sequence is CSVLGPGTGDEQYF. The CDR3 nucleotides are TGCAGCGTTTTGGGCCCCGGGACAGGGGACGAGCAGTACTTC. This chain joins TRBV29-1 and TRBJ2-7; 10 bases line up with TRBD1. J lost 5 bases, V lost 5 bases, and 9 bases had no gene match. Germline CDR1 is SQVTM and CDR2 is ANQGSEA. The CDR3 spans 14 residues.

J is TRBJ2-1 and V is TRBV2; a possible D gene is TRBD2 (5 bases). CDR3 size: 17 residues. Germline CDR1 and CDR2: SNHLY and FYNNEI. Trimming removed 2 bases from V and 0 bases from J, with 14 bases in between. CDR3 in DNA: TGTGCCAGCAGTGAACTCCTGACGGACTCCTCCTACAATGAGCAGTTCTTC. It encodes CASSELLTDSSYNEQFF.

This chain joins TRBV15 and TRBJ1-5, with TRBD1 identical over 7 bases. V shed 2 bases, J shed 3 bases, and the junction held 7 bases outside the gene matches. From germline, CDR1 is LNHNV and CDR2 YYDKDF (reference sequence). This CDR3 contains 16 residues. CDR3 bases: TGTGCCACCAGCAGACCTAAACAGGGGTTCAATCAGCCCCAGCATTTT. This translates into CATSRPKQGFNQPQHF.